Given below is one T cell receptor beta chain in context. Its binding antigen is unknown. No much larger clone exists at a distance of one base, and base qualities are not known. The library was produced with PCR. The run used a HiSeq X Ten. High-throughput sequencing was used to characterize the TCR repertoires. TCRdb cleaned the public reads at Q25 with fastp, built clones with MiXCR and kept in-frame beta chains. Each entry merges the rows of one CDR3 protein and shows their most common DNA and genes. Present in this sample are about 32,000 distinct CDR3 sequences, approximately 51% of which were seen just once. The ten most abundant clones make up about 23% of the sample. The data derive from a study of esophageal squamous cell carcinoma under preoperative chemotherapy (dated by TCRdb to about 2018). Looking at the study overall: The study profiled TCR repertoires of both peripheral blood T cells and tumor-infiltrating lymphocytes. The study assessed how paclitaxel-nedaplatin chemotherapy affected T-cell receptor repertoires in patients with esophageal squamous cell carcinoma. A handful of patients with primary esophageal squamous cell carcinoma made up the cohort. Repertoires from samples taken before paclitaxel-nedaplatin therapy were compared with repertoires from samples taken after paclitaxel-nedaplatin therapy. Overall results and qualifications from the work: Only a few patients with esophageal squamous cell carcinoma were analyzed, making for a small cohort. After chemotherapy, TCR diversity rose significantly in peripheral T cells, but this increase was not seen in tumor-infiltrating lymphocytes. Tumor-infiltrating lymphocytes after treatment appeared to come partly from peripheral T cells migrating into the tumor, rather than solely from local clonal changes. Clonotype frequencies shifted immediately and substantially under paclitaxel-nedaplatin therapy, and abundant clones were more likely to contract than to amplify.

V drops 4 bases and J drops 5 bases, leaving 9 bases in between. CDR1 and CDR2 are drawn from the germline V gene: MNHEY, SVGEGT. The CDR3 has 13 amino acids, counting the end cysteine and phenylalanine. The only DNA kept is the CDR3, 39 bases in frame from the first base. The time point label of this sample denotes: after preoperative PTX-NDP chemotherapy. Patients received paclitaxel-nedaplatin as preoperative chemotherapy before surgery. The receptor's source is a human donor with esophageal squamous cell carcinoma. The donor label of this sample is uncertain. The sample was gathered from a patient given preoperative chemotherapy. The chain couples TRBV6-2 or TRBV6-3 to TRBJ1-5, with no confident D gene call. The DNA is TGTGCCAGCAGTTTTGGATTCCATCAGCCCCAGCATTTT. Its product reads: CASSFGFHQPQHF.